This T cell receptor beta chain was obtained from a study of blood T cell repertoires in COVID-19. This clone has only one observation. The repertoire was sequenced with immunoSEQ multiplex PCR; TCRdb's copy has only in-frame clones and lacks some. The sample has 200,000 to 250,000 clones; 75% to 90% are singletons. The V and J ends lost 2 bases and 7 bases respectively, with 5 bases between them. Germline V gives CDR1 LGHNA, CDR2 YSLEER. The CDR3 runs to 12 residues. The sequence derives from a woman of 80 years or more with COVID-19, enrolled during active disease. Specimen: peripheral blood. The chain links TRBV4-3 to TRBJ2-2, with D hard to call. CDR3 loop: CASSQLSGELFF. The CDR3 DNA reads TGCGCCAGCAGCCAACTGAGCGGGGAGCTGTTTTTT.